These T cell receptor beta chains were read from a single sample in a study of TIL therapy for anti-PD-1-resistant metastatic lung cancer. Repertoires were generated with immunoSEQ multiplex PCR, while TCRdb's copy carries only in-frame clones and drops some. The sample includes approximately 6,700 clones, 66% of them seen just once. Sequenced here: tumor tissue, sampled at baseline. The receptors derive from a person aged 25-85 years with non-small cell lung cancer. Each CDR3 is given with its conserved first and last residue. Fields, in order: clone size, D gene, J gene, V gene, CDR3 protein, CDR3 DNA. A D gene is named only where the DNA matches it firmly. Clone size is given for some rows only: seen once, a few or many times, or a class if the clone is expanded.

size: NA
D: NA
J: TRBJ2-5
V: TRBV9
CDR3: CASSVGKGWGQETQYF
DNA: TGTGCCAGCAGCGTAGGAAAGGGTTGGGGACAAGAGACCCAGTACTTC

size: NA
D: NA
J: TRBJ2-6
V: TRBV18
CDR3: CASSPFIDGLISGANVLTF
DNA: TGTGCCAGCTCACCATTTATTGACGGCCTGATCTCTGGGGCCAACGTCCTGACTTTC

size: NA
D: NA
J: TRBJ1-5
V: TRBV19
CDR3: CASTLSGGWQPQHF
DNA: TGTGCCAGTACCCTATCAGGAGGGTGGCAGCCCCAGCATTTT

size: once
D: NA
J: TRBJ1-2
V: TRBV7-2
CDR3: CASSLVGTRYNRSYGYTF
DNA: TGTGCCAGCAGCTTAGTTGGGACAAGGTACAATAGGAGCTATGGCTACACCTTC

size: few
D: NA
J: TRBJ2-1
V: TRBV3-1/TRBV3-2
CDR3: CASSQGVLAGKQFF
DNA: TGTGCCAGCAGCCAAGGGGTCTTGGCGGGAAAGCAGTTCTTC

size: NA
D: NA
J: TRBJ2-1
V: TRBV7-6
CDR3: CASSLVGDEQFF
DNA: TGTGCCAGCAGCCTGGTCGGAGATGAGCAGTTCTTC

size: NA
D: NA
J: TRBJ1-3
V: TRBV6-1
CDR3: CASREEDSIGNTIYF
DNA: TGTGCCAGCAGAGAAGAGGACAGTATCGGAAACACCATATATTTT

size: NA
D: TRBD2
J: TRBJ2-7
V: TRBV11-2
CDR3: CASSSRGGLAETYEQYF
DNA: TGTGCCAGCAGCTCTAGGGGAGGGCTAGCGGAAACCTACGAGCAGTACTTC

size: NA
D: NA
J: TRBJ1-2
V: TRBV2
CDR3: CASSAVNYGYTF
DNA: TGTGCCAGCAGCGCAGTAAACTATGGCTACACCTTC

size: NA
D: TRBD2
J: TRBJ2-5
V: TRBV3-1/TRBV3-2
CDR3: CASSQGTSQETQYF
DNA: TGTGCCAGCAGCCAAGGGACTAGCCAAGAGACCCAGTACTTC

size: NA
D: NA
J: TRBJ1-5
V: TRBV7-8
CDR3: CASSEQDSRGNQPQHF
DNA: TGTGCCAGCAGTGAACAGGATTCTAGAGGCAATCAGCCCCAGCATTTT

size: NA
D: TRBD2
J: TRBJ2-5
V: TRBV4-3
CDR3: CASSQERGGQETQYF
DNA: TGCGCCAGCAGCCAAGAGCGGGGGGGCCAAGAGACCCAGTACTTC

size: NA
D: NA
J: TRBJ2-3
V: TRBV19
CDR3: CASSIIGAGGLGDTQYF
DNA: TGTGCCAGTAGTATAATTGGGGCTGGGGGACTTGGGGATACGCAGTATTTT

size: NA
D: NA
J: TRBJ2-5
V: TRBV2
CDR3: CASGETQYF
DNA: TGTGCCAGCGGAGAGACCCAGTACTTC

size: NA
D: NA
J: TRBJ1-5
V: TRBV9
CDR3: CASSVEGQPNQPQHF
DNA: TGTGCCAGCAGCGTAGAGGGCCAGCCAAATCAGCCCCAGCATTTT

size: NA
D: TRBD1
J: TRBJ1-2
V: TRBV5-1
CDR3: CASSDRTGSYGYTF
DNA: TGCGCCAGCAGCGACAGGACAGGCTCGTATGGCTACACCTTC

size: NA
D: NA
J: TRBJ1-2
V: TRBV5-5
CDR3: CASSLVSGTGYTF
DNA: TGTGCCAGCAGCTTGGTTTCAGGGACTGGCTACACCTTC

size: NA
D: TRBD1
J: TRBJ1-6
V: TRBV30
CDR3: CAWSLGQARNSPLHF
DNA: TGTGCCTGGAGTTTAGGACAGGCTAGGAATTCACCCCTCCACTTT

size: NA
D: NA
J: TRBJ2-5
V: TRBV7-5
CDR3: CVRSLFPGQGKETQYF
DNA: TGTGTCAGAAGCTTATTCCCGGGACAGGGAAAAGAGACCCAGTACTTC

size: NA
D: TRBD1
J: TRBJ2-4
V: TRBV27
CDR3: CASSSGTARNIQYF
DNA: TGTGCCAGCAGTTCGGGGACAGCTCGAAACATTCAGTACTTC

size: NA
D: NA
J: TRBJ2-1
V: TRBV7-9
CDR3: CASSPPGYNEQFF
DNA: TGTGCCAGCAGCCCCCCCGGGTACAATGAGCAGTTCTTC

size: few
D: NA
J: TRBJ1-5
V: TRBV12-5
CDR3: CASGLEQGGRPQHF
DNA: TGTGCTAGTGGTTTGGAACAGGGAGGGAGGCCCCAGCATTTT

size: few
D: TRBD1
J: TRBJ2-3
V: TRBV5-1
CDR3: CASSLQGDSSTDTQYF
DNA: TGCGCCAGCAGCCTACAGGGGGACTCGAGCACAGATACGCAGTATTTT

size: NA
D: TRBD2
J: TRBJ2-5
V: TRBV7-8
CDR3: CASSYPGGLKTQYF
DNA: TGTGCCAGCAGCTACCCGGGAGGGCTAAAGACCCAGTACTTC

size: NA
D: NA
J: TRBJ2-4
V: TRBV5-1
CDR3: CASSLGFPGYIQYF
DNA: TGCGCCAGCAGCTTGGGATTCCCGGGTTACATTCAGTACTTC

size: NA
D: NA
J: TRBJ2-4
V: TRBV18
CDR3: CASSPDQTGAKNIQYF
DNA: TGTGCCAGCTCACCAGATCAGACAGGAGCCAAAAACATTCAGTACTTC

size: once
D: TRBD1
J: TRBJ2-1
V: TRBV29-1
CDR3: CSVGVPGQLYEQFF
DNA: TGCAGCGTTGGGGTCCCGGGACAGCTCTATGAGCAGTTCTTC

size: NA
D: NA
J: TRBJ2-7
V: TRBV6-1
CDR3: CASSETIAEHQYF
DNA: TGTGCCAGCAGTGAGACAATAGCGGAGCACCAGTACTTC

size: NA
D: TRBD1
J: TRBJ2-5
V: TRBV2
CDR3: CASSDGQGETQYF
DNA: TGTGCCAGCAGCGACGGACAGGGAGAGACCCAGTACTTC

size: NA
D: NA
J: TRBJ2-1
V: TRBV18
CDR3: CASSPLPGANEQFF
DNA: TGTGCCAGCTCACCACTACCGGGGGCGAATGAGCAGTTCTTC

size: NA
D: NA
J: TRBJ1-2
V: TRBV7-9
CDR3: CASSLAGHSYGYTF
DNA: TGTGCCAGCAGCTTAGCAGGACACAGTTATGGCTACACCTTC